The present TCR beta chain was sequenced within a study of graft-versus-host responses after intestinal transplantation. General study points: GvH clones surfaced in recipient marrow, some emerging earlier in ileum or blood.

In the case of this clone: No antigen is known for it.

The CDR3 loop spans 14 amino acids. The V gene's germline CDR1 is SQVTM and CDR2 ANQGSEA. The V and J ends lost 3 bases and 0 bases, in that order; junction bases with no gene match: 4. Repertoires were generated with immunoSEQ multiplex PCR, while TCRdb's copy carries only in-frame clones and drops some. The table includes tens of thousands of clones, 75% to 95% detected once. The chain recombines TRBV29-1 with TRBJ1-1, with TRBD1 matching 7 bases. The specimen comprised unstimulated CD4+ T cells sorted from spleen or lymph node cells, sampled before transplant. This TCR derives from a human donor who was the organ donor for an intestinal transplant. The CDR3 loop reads CSVDGTAMNTEAFF. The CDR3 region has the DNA TGCAGCGTTGACGGGACAGCCATGAACACTGAAGCTTTCTTT.